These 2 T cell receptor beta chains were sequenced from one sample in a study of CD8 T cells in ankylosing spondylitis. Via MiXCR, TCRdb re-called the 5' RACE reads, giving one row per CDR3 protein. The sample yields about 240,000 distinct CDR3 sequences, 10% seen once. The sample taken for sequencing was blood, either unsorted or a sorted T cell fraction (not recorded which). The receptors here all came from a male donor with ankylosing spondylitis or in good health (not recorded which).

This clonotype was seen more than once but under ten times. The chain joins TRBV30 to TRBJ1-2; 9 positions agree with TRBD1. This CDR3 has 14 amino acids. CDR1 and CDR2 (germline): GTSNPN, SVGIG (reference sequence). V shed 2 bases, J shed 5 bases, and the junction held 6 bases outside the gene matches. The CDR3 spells CAWSQGQGEYGYTF. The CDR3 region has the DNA TGTGCCTGGAGTCAGGGACAGGGTGAATATGGCTACACCTTC.

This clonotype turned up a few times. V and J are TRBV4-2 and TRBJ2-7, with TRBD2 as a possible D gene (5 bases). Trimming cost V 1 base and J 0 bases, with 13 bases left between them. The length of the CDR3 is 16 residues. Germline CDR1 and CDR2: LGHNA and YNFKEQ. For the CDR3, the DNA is TGTGCCAGCAGCCAAGGCCTGGAGCGGTTCTCCTACGAGCAGTACTTC. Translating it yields CASSQGLERFSYEQYF.